Described below is a single T cell receptor (beta chain) sequence and its context. Which antigen it targets is not known. No much larger clone is present one base from it, and per-base qualities are unavailable. From the germline V gene (reference sequence), CDR1 is SEHNR and CDR2 is FQNEAQ. Trimming takes 5 bases off V and 3 bases off J; junction bases not matched to a gene: 11. The CDR3 starts with the cysteine, ends with the phenylalanine, and has 16 residues. This entry keeps only the CDR3 DNA: 48 bases, framed from base 1. Libraries were constructed by the immunoSEQ multiplex PCR assay. Each sample had 80,000 to 100,000 TCR templates assayed by the deep sequencing platform. Genomic DNA extracted from sorted T cells was the material used for TCRbeta CDR3 sequencing. In the source study's methods: Clonal analysis of TCRbeta CDR3 data was done in the R programming language. Alloreactive CD4+ and CD8+ clones were defined by comparing unstimulated samples with post-reaction CFSE-low samples. Regulatory or non-regulatory origin was assigned to alloreactive CD4+ clones by matching of sequences to sorted unstimulated Treg and non-Treg repertoires. Not all clones reach the TCRdb copy of this immuneACCESS table, which keeps in-frame sequences only. Checked studies attribute under half of the gap to unresolved V genes and leave the rest unexplained. Clone size and V and J calls were adopted from that table, with D and trimming inferred from the DNA. The sample table holds under 140,000 clones, of which about nine tenths were seen once. The top ten clones comprise 1.3% of the sample.

The data derive from a study of siplizumab effects on memory and regulatory T cells (dated by TCRdb to between 2017 and 2020). Context from the whole study: The effect of the anti-CD2 antibody siplizumab on alloreactive T-cell subsets was examined in allogeneic mixed lymphocyte reactions constructed from human PBMCs.

Sorted unstimulated T cells and proliferating T cells recovered from mixed lymphocyte reactions underwent TCRbeta CDR3 sequencing. Fresh whole blood from roughly 10 HLA-typed healthy donors was used to isolate PBMCs. Study-wide findings and limitations: Siplizumab significantly lowered the cumulative frequency of alloreactive sequences that could be traced to unstimulated CD4+ memory T cells. Of the alloreactive CD4+ clones that could be mapped, the Treg-derived share averaged about 63% with siplizumab compared with under 30% in control reactions. Whether proliferating Tregs from siplizumab cultures actually had suppressive function was not functionally confirmed. Compared with memory T cells, unstimulated naive T cells appeared more diverse, and naive cells seemed to make a substantial contribution to the alloresponse. About 75-97% of proliferating CD4+ or CD8+ clones could not be given a naive or memory phenotype. Because sequences below about 10^-5 frequency were poorly captured, only a minor fraction of alloreactive clones could be mapped to unstimulated subsets.

The chain links TRBV7-9 with TRBJ2-3, and 7 junction bases match TRBD1. The TCR was taken from a human donor in good health. Source material: CD4+ T cells sorted from blood. This receptor has the CDR3 CASSPLTGILTDTQYF. Here is the DNA: TGTGCCAGCAGCCCTCTGACAGGGATCTTAACAGATACGCAGTATTTT.